This T cell receptor (beta chain) stems from a study of molecular identifiers for immune sequencing clone quantification. CDR3 length: 15 amino acids. Germline V gene lookup returns CDR1 LNHDA and CDR2 SQIVND (reference sequence). Trimming took 1 base from V and 2 from J, leaving 12 bases between them. TCRdb reanalysed the PCR reads using MiXCR and keeps one entry per CDR3 protein. The sample holds about 510,000 distinct CDR3 sequences, about 21% seen once. The chain links TRBV19 to TRBJ2-7, with a tentative D call TRBD2 (7 bases). The origin of this receptor is a human donor in good health. Some libraries in this study had Jurkat cell RNA spiked in. Sequencing was done on a sample of naive CD8+ T cells from blood, with Jurkat cell RNA spiked in. The subset here: FACS-sorted CD8+CD4-CCR7+CD45RA+ naive T cells. CDR3 in amino acids: CASSIAGGGTYEQYF. CDR3 DNA sequence: TGTGCCAGTAGTATAGCGGGCGGGGGCACCTACGAGCAGTACTTC.